This T cell receptor beta chain stems from a study of control samples from healthy donors and cancer patients. The CDR3 has 15 residues. V trimming: 5 bases; J trimming: 4 bases; junction bases outside the gene matches: 6. Germline V lookup: CDR1 MNHEY, CDR2 SVGAGI. Generated by immunoSEQ multiplex PCR, the TCRdb table keeps only in-frame clones and is missing some. The data contain approximately 94,000 clones, approximately 91% of them singletons. V gene TRBV6-5 combines with J gene TRBJ1-4, with TRBD1 identical over 8 bases. This receptor was taken from a woman in her twenties or thirties in good health. The sequenced material came from blood. The DNA for the CDR3 is TGTGCCAGCAGTCTCTGGACAGGGAGTAATGAAAAACTGTTTTTT. It specifies CASSLWTGSNEKLFF.